This TCR beta chain was found in a study of cytomegalovirus exposure and HLA in healthy donors. The germline V gene encodes CDR1 SGHRS and CDR2 YFSETQ. This CDR3 is built from 14 residues. Germline trimming cut 0 bases from V and 6 bases from J; bases unmatched to any gene: 3. PCR was performed using 60 Vbeta and 13 Jbeta primers. TCRdb keeps only in-frame clones here, not all; method: immunoSEQ multiplex PCR. The sample includes around 240,000 clones, roughly 80% of them seen just once. The origin of this receptor is a woman between 35 and 50 years old in good health and CMV-seropositive. The sample taken for sequencing was PBMCs. The J gene is TRBJ1-1, the V gene TRBV5-1; 9 positions agree with TRBD1. The CDR3 sequence is CASSLGDRAPEAFF. Written as DNA, the CDR3 is TGCGCCAGCAGCTTGGGGGACAGGGCACCTGAAGCTTTCTTT.